The 16 T cell receptor beta chains below come from one sample, sequenced in a study of cytomegalovirus exposure and HLA in healthy donors. Researchers ran the PCR with 60 Vbeta and 13 Jbeta primers. Sequencing was performed with immunoSEQ multiplex PCR; in TCRdb, only in-frame clones are kept and a portion is missing. This repertoire shows 100,000 or so clones, around three quarters found once; its top ten account for approximately 4.2%. The sequencing sample was made of PBMCs. The receptors come from a female donor in good health and CMV-seropositive.

This clone was found once. At one end the junction does not follow the germline gene, possibly because of a read error. The rearrangement joins TRBV7-8 to TRBJ2-7; 9 nucleotides agree with TRBD1. Germline V gives CDR1 SGHVS, CDR2 FQNEAQ. The CDR3 loop spans 15 amino acids. The CDR3 nucleotides are TGTGCCGGCAGCTTAGCCGGGACAGGGCCCTACGAGCAGTACTTC. Translation gives CAGSLAGTGPYEQYF.

The genes are TRBV7-2 and TRBJ1-1; TRBD1 aligns across 9 bases. Germline CDR1 and CDR2: SGHTA and FQGNSA. The J segment lost 1 base and the V segment lost 5 bases, leaving 8 bases of the junction unmatched. The CDR3 runs to 16 residues. The CDR3 region has the DNA TGTGCCAGCAGCCCAAAAAGACAGGGGGGGAACACTGAAGCTTTCTTT. This translates into CASSPKRQGGNTEAFF.

The V and J genes are TRBV5-1 and TRBJ2-1, with 9 bases fitting TRBD1. The length of the CDR3 is 15 residues. Germline-derived CDR1 and CDR2 are SGHRS and YFSETQ. Trimming removed 6 bases from V and 12 bases from J; junction bases left unmatched: 16. The DNA for the CDR3 is TGCGCCAGCACCATGTTACAGGGGGCGACCTGGGGGCAGTTCTTC. The encoded protein is CASTMLQGATWGQFF.

J is TRBJ2-1 and V is TRBV7-9, with a possible D match to TRBD2 (7 bases). Germline V gene data show CDR1 as SEHNR and CDR2 as FQNEAQ (reference sequence). The V gene lost 3 bases and the J gene lost 9 bases, with 18 bases spanning the gap. CDR3 length: 15 residues. The CDR3 bases are TGTGCCAGCAGCTTTCTCGGGGGGCCTGGGGGTGAGCAGTTCTTC. Protein: CASSFLGGPGGEQFF.

V and J are TRBV5-1 and TRBJ2-7, with TRBD1 identical over 7 bases. Germline V gene data show CDR1 as SGHRS and CDR2 as YFSETQ. The CDR3 runs to 14 residues. Germline trimming cut 0 bases from V and 4 bases from J; bases unmatched to any gene: 4. The CDR3 is CASSLATGTYEQYF. CDR3 bases: TGCGCCAGCAGCTTGGCGACAGGGACGTACGAGCAGTACTTC.

This clone was detected once. The rearrangement links TRBV6-6 to TRBJ2-5, with D perhaps matching TRBD1 (6 bases). Judging by the DNA end, TRBJ2-7 fits better; the J call may be wrong. From germline, CDR1 is MNHNY and CDR2 SVGAGI (reference sequence). This CDR3 comprises 15 residues. The CDR3 here is CASSFSPGQGYEQYF. CDR3 nucleotides: TGTGCCAGCAGTTTCTCCCCGGGACAAGGCTACGAGCAGTACTTC.

V gene TRBV9 combines with J gene TRBJ1-2; D unclear. V lost 3 bases, J lost 2 bases, and 2 bases lay in between. The CDR3 totals 11 residues. Germline CDR1 is SGDLS and CDR2 is YYNGEE. CDR3 region: CASSANYGYTF. CDR3 DNA: TGTGCCAGCAGCGCGAACTATGGCTACACCTTC. The variable domain in full, completed from reference TRBV9 and TRBJ1-2, reads DSGVTQTPKHLITATGQRVTLRCSPRSGDLSVYWYQQSLDQGLQFLIQYYNGEERAKGNILERFSAQQFPDLHSELNLSSLELGDSALYFCASSANYGYTFGSGTRLTVV.

The chain recombines TRBV27 with TRBJ2-2; a possible D gene is TRBD2 (6 bases). The V gene lost 4 bases and the J gene lost 7 bases, with 25 bases spanning the gap. From germline, CDR1 is MNHEY and CDR2 SMNVEV (reference sequence). The CDR3 runs to 18 residues. The CDR3 DNA reads TGTGCCAGCAGTTCCCACGGTGCGGGACCCAACCCGTACGGGGAGCTGTTTTTT. It encodes CASSSHGAGPNPYGELFF.

The J gene is TRBJ2-5, the V gene TRBV27; D is undetermined. Looked up from germline, CDR1 is MNHEY and CDR2 is SMNVEV (reference sequence). The CDR3 is 11 residues long. Trimming cost V 6 bases and J 1 base, with 3 bases left between them. The CDR3 loop reads CASSSQETQYF. The CDR3 DNA reads TGTGCCAGCAGCTCCCAAGAGACCCAGTACTTC.

This chain uses TRBV19 with TRBJ2-2, with a possible D match to TRBD1 (6 bases). This CDR3 region has 14 residues. Germline lookup yields CDR1 LNHDA and CDR2 SQIVND (reference sequence). V lost 7 bases, J lost 5 bases, and 14 bases lay in between. The CDR3 DNA is TGTGCCAGTATTCGGGCAGGGGCTACCGGGGAGCTGTTTTTT. It codes for CASIRAGATGELFF.

This clone was recorded only once. The chain has TRBV4-2 and TRBJ2-7; TRBD1 is a possible D gene (7 bases). Per the germline V gene, CDR1 is LGHNA and CDR2 is YNFKEQ. This CDR3 comprises 16 residues. Between the trimmed V and J ends, which lost 0 bases and 0 bases, there was a span of 12 bases. The CDR3, as DNA: TGTGCCAGCAGCCAAGACGGCGGGGACAGCTCCTACGAGCAGTACTTC. Its protein is CASSQDGGDSSYEQYF.

The DNA of the CDR3 is TGTGCCAGCAGCCCAGCGGGAGTGGGAACCGGGGAGCTGTTTTTT. Translation gives CASSPAGVGTGELFF. The chain carries TRBV5-4 and TRBJ2-2; 8 nucleotides line up with TRBD2. This CDR3 region has 15 residues. Trimming at V came to 4 bases and at J to 5 bases, leaving 7 bases not matched to a gene. Germline CDR1 is SGHNT and CDR2 is YYREEE (reference sequence).

About this clone: The CDR3 ends on some other residue instead of the conserved phenylalanine or tryptophan, so this is likely a read error. The V call is TRBV19, the J call TRBJ2-7, with unresolved D. Germline CDR1 and CDR2: LNHDA and SQIVND (reference sequence). The V and J ends lost 6 bases and 2 bases respectively, with 20 bases between them. The CDR3 contains 16 residues. The CDR3 DNA is TGTGCCAGTAGCCTTAGCCCTATTGCCGGAACCTACGAGCAGTACTGC. It encodes CASSLSPIAGTYEQYC.

A few counts support this clone. This rearrangement joins TRBV11-2 to TRBJ1-2, with 12 bases that match TRBD1. Germline CDR1 SGHAT, CDR2 FQNNGV. The ends lost 3 bases at V and 10 bases at J; junction bases unmatched: 3. There are 13 residues in the CDR3. The CDR3: CASSLGQGADYTF. The CDR3 region has the DNA TGTGCCAGCAGCTTGGGACAGGGGGCAGACTACACCTTC.

V is TRBV20-1 and J is TRBJ1-2; D is unclear. This CDR3 is 10 amino acids long. Germline values: CDR1 DFQATT, CDR2 SNEGSKA (reference sequence). Between the trimmed V and J ends, which lost 6 bases and 8 bases, there was a span of 10 bases. CDR3 in DNA: TGCAGTGCGGAGTCAACCGGCTACACCTTC. Translation gives CSAESTGYTF.

This clone was found a few times. The rearrangement joins TRBV19 to TRBJ2-1, with 9 positions matching TRBD1. CDR1 is LNHDA, CDR2 SQIVND, per germline (reference sequence). CDR3 length: 16 amino acids. The trim removed 10 bases at V and 1 base at J, leaving 11 bases unmatched. The CDR3 protein is CATEGRQGGSYNEQFF. DNA for the CDR3: TGTGCCACTGAAGGCCGACAGGGGGGTTCCTACAATGAGCAGTTCTTC.